Listed here are 17 T cell receptor beta chains from one sample, sequenced in a study of hypomethylating agent response in myelodysplastic syndrome. Produced via immunoSEQ multiplex PCR; TCRdb's table is partial and in-frame only. The repertoire holds some 3,000 clones, more than 75% seen once, with over 9.5% in the top ten. The sample in question was bone marrow, obtained before or after starting hypomethylating agent treatment for myelodysplastic syndrome (not recorded which). Receptors originate from a human donor with myelodysplastic syndrome.

The CDR3 DNA sequence: TGTGCCTGGAGTGGGGGACTCCTAAGCTCTGGAAACACCATATATTTT. This gives the protein CAWSGGLLSSGNTIYF. This chain links TRBV30 with TRBJ1-3; D is possibly TRBD1 (5 bases). Trimming pared 1 base from V and 0 bases from J, leaving 13 bases between. CDR1 and CDR2 (germline): GTSNPN, SVGIG (reference sequence). The CDR3 is 16 residues long.

CDR3 DNA sequence: TGCGCCAGCAGCCAAGGGCTAGGTCCAGCCTACGAGCAGTACTTC. This codes for CASSQGLGPAYEQYF. The chain is built from TRBV4-1 and TRBJ2-7; D remains ambiguous. Trimming removed 1 base from V and 2 bases from J, with 12 bases in between. The germline CDR1 and CDR2 sequences are MGHRA and YSYEKL. CDR3 length: 15 residues.

The rearrangement uses TRBV7-3 and TRBJ2-3; D is unresolved. CDR3 length equals 13 residues. V was clipped by 5 bases and J by 1 base, with 7 bases between them. Germline V gives CDR1 SGHTA, CDR2 FQGTGA. CDR3 protein: CASSPAGTDTQYF. In nucleotides, the CDR3 is TGTGCCAGCAGCCCGGCGGGCACAGATACGCAGTATTTT.

The CDR3 region is CASSQDLVLATYSPLHF. CDR3 nucleotide sequence: TGTGCCAGCAGCCAAGATCTAGTATTAGCGACCTATTCACCCCTCCACTTT. The chain has TRBV4-2 and TRBJ1-6; D is undetermined. The ends were cut back, 0 bases at V and 8 bases at J, with 17 bases in the middle. This CDR3 is built from 17 residues. Germline CDR1 is LGHNA and CDR2 is YNFKEQ.

Only one count was recorded for this clone. The chain carries TRBV7-9 and TRBJ2-4; TRBD1 agrees at 7 bases. Losses at the gene ends were 5 bases for V and 0 bases for J; bases not matched to a gene: 7. The CDR3 has 16 amino acids. Germline loops: CDR1 SEHNR, CDR2 FQNEAQ (reference sequence). The CDR3 loop is CASSPPTGRAKNIQYF. CDR3 DNA sequence: TGTGCCAGCAGCCCCCCGACAGGGAGAGCCAAAAACATTCAGTACTTC.

V gene TRBV7-6 combines with J gene TRBJ2-1; 10 bases line up with TRBD2. The CDR3 is 18 amino acids. The V segment lost 4 bases and the J segment 6 bases; nucleotides outside the gene matches: 15. The V gene's germline CDR1 is SGHVS and CDR2 FNYEAQ. CDR3 bases: TGTGCCAGCAGCTCCCCCACGAGCGGGGGGGCAATTTTCAATGAGCAGTTCTTC. Translated: CASSSPTSGGAIFNEQFF.

V is TRBV13 and J is TRBJ2-3; 14 nucleotides agree with TRBD2. CDR1 and CDR2 from the germline V gene are PRHDT and FYEKMQ (reference sequence). The CDR3 spans 19 residues. Germline trimming cut 3 bases from V and 2 bases from J; bases unmatched to any gene: 10. In nucleotides, the CDR3 is TGTGCCAGCAGCTTCTTGACTAGCGGGGGGGCCGTTCTCACAGATACGCAGTATTTT. This encodes CASSFLTSGGAVLTDTQYF.

The rearrangement uses TRBV11-3 and TRBJ2-7; D is ambiguous. V was trimmed by 1 base and J by 2 bases, leaving 12 bases between them. The CDR3 runs 15 residues. The V gene's germline CDR1 is SGHNT and CDR2 YENEEA. The CDR3 loop reads CASSLAWAETYEQYF. CDR3 coding DNA: TGTGCCAGCAGCTTAGCTTGGGCGGAAACCTACGAGCAGTACTTC.

This clone has just a few counts. The rearrangement uses TRBV10-3 and TRBJ2-7, with 15 bases that match TRBD2. Looked up from germline, CDR1 is ENHRY and CDR2 is SYGVKD. This CDR3 region has 17 residues. The V segment lost 7 bases and the J segment 1 base; nucleotides outside the gene matches: 8. CDR3 region: CAITTGLAGGRSYEQYF. In DNA, the CDR3 is TGTGCCATCACCACGGGACTAGCGGGGGGCAGGTCCTACGAGCAGTACTTC.

The CDR3 is CASAGGIALGQPQHF. Here the CDR3 DNA reads TGTGCCAGCGCAGGGGGGATAGCTCTGGGTCAGCCCCAGCATTTT. The gene calls are TRBV27 and TRBJ1-5; 7 bases align to TRBD1. The germline gives CDR1 MNHEY, CDR2 SMNVEV (reference sequence). The CDR3 is 15 amino acids. After removal of 8 bases from V and 6 bases from J, the junction contained 13 bases not matched to a gene.

The rearrangement joins TRBV12-5 to TRBJ2-4; D might be TRBD2 (5 bases). V was pared by 5 bases and J by 6 bases, with 17 bases between. This CDR3 comprises 15 residues. Germline CDR1 LGHNT, CDR2 FRNRAP. The CDR3 protein is CASGPPGIETNIQYF. The CDR3 DNA follows: TGTGCTAGTGGTCCTCCCGGGATCGAGACAAACATTCAGTACTTC.

The CDR3, as DNA: TGTGCCAGCAGCCAAGACCCAGGGATAATTAATTCACCCCTCCACTTT. The encoded protein is CASSQDPGIINSPLHF. This chain uses TRBV4-2 with TRBJ1-6; the D gene is possibly TRBD1 (5 bases). Germline CDR1 reads LGHNA; CDR2 reads YNFKEQ. Trimming shortened V by 0 bases and J by 6 bases, and 12 bases separated the two germline ends. The CDR3 length is 16 residues.

The CDR3 DNA reads TGTGCCAGCAGCGATACTAGCGGGCAAACCCAAGGCACAGATACGCAGTATTTT. Protein: CASSDTSGQTQGTDTQYF. The rearrangement joins TRBV7-9 to TRBJ2-3, with 9 nucleotides matching TRBD2. The length of the CDR3 is 18 residues. In germline, CDR1 is SEHNR, CDR2 FQNEAQ (reference sequence). V was pared by 5 bases and J by 1 base, with 13 bases of the junction left unmatched.

The chain is built from TRBV7-2 and TRBJ2-3; D uncertain. The V end lost 4 bases, the J end lost 0 bases, and 8 bases lay between the germline ends. Germline CDR1 SGHTA, CDR2 FQGNSA. CDR3 length equals 14 residues. The CDR3 nucleotides are TGTGCCAGCAGCTCATCCCTTAGCACAGATACGCAGTATTTT. Encoded protein: CASSSSLSTDTQYF.

The V call is TRBV20-1, the J call TRBJ2-7; a weak D match, TRBD1 (6 bases). V lost 4 bases, J lost 3 bases, and 7 bases lay in between. Per the germline V gene, CDR1 is DFQATT and CDR2 is SNEGSKA (reference sequence). The CDR3 length is 11 residues. For the CDR3, the DNA is TGCAGTGCTAAACAGGGCTACGAGCAGTACTTC. It codes for CSAKQGYEQYF.

The gene calls are TRBV5-1 and TRBJ1-6; TRBD1 might be the D (5 bases). The CDR3 runs 13 residues. Trimming took 8 bases from V and 5 from J, leaving 11 bases between them. CDR1 and CDR2 from the germline V gene are SGHRS and YFSETQ. CDR3: CASAGTDNSPLHF. The DNA for the CDR3 is TGCGCCAGTGCCGGGACCGATAATTCACCCCTCCACTTT.

This sequence joins TRBV30 and TRBJ2-7; D unclear. Germline lookup yields CDR1 GTSNPN and CDR2 SVGIG (reference sequence). V lost 3 bases to trimming and J lost 3 bases, with 12 bases between them. This CDR3 has 13 residues. CDR3 residues: CAWRYGGDYEQYF. The CDR3 DNA reads TGTGCCTGGAGATACGGCGGCGACTACGAGCAGTACTTC.